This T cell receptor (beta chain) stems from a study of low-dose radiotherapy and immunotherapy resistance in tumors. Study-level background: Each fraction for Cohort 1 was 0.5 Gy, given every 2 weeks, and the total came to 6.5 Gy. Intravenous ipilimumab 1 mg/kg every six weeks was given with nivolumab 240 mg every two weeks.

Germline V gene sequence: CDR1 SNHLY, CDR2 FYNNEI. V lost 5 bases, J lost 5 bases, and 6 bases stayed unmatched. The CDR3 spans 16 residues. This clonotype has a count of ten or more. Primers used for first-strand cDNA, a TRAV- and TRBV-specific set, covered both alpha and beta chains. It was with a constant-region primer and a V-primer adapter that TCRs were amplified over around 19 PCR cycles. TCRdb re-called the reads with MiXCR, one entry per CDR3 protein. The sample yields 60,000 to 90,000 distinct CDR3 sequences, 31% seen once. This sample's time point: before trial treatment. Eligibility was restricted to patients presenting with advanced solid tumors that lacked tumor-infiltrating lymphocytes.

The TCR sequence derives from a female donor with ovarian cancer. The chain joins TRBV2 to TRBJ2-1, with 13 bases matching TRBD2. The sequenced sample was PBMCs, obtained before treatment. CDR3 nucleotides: TGTGCCAGCAGTCTGCGACTAGCGGGGGGAAACAATGAGCAGTTCTTC. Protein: CASSLRLAGGNNEQFF.